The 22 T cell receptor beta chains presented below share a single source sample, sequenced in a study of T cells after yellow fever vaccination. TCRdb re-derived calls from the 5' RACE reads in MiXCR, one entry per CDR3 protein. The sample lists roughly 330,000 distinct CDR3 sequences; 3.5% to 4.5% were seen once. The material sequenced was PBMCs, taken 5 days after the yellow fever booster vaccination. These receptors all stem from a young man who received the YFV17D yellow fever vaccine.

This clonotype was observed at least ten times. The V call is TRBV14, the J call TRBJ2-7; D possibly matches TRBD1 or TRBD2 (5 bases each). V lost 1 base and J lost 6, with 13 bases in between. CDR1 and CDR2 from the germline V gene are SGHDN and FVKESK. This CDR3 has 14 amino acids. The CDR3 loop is CASSQGLGVGEQYF. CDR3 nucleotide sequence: TGTGCCAGCAGCCAAGGTCTGGGGGTAGGCGAGCAGTACTTC.

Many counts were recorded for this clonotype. CDR3 bases: TGTGCCAGCAGTGATACATGGAAATCGGGGACTGAAGCTTTCTTT. It specifies CASSDTWKSGTEAFF. The rearrangement links TRBV6-1 to TRBJ1-1; D uncertain. V was trimmed by 3 bases and J by 5 bases, leaving 16 bases between them. Per the germline V gene, CDR1 is MNHNS and CDR2 is SASEGT. The length of the CDR3 is 15 residues.

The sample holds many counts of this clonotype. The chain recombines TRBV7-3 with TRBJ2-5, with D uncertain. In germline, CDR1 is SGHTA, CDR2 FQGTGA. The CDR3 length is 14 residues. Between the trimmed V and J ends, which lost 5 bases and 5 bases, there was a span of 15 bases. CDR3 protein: CASSQNPGTETQYF. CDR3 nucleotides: TGTGCCAGCAGCCAAAACCCGGGTACGGAGACCCAGTACTTC.

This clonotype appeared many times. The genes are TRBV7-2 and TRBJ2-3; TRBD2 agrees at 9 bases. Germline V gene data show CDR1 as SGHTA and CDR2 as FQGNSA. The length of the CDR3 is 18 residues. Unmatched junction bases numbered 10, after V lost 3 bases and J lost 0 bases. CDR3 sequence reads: CASSLGVKRGASTDTQYF. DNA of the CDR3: TGTGCCAGCAGCTTGGGGGTGAAGCGGGGGGCCAGCACAGATACGCAGTATTTT.

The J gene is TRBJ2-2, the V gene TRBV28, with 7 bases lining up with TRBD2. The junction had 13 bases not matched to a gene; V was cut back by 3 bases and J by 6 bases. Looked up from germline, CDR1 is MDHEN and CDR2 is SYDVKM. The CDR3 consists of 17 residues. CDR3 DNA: TGTGCCAGCAGTTTCTGGACAACGGGAGGTTCTTCCGGGGAGCTGTTTTTT. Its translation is CASSFWTTGGSSGELFF.

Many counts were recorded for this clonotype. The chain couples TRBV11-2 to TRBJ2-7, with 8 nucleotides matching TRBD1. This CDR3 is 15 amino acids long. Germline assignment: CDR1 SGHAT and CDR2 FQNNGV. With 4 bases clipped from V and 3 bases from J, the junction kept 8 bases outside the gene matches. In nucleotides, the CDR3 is TGTGCCAGCAGCTCCGCCGGACAGGGTATCTACGAGCAGTACTTC. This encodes CASSSAGQGIYEQYF.

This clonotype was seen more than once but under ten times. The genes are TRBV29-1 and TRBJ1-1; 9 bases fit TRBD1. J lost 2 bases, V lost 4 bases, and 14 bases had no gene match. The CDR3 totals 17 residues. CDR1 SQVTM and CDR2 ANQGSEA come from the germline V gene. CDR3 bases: TGCAGCGTTGGGGGAGCGTGGACAGGGGATTTTAACACTGAAGCTTTCTTT. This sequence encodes CSVGGAWTGDFNTEAFF.

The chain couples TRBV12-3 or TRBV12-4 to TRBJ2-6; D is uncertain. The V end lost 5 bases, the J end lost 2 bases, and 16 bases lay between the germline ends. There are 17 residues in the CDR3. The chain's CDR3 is CASSPRRGRAGANVLTF. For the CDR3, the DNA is TGTGCCAGCAGTCCTCGCCGCGGCCGGGCTGGGGCCAACGTCCTGACTTTC.

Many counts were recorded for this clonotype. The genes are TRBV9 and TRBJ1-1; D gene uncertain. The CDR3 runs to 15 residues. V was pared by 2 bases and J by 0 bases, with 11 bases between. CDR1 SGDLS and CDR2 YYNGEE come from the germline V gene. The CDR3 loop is CASSVWRLMNTEAFF. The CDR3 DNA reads TGTGCCAGCAGCGTTTGGAGACTGATGAACACTGAAGCTTTCTTT.

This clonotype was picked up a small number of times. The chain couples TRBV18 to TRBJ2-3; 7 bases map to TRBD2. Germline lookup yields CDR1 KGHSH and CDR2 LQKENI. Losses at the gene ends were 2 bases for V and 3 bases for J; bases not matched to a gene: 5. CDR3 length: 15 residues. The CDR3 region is CASSPSGLGTDTQYF. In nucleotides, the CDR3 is TGTGCCAGCTCACCATCCGGACTAGGGACAGATACGCAGTATTTT. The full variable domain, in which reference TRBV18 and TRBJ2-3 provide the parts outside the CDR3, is NAGVMQNPRHLVRRRGQEARLRCSPMKGHSHVYWYRQLPEEGLKFMVYLQKENIIDESGMPKERFSAEFPKEGPSILRIQQVVRGDSAAYFCASSPSGLGTDTQYFGPGTRLTVL.

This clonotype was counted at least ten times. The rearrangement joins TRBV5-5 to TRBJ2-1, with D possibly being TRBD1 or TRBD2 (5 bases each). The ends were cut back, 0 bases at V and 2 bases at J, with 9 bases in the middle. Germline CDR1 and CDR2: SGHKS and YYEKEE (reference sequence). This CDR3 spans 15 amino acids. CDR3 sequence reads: CASSLGPGPYNEQFF. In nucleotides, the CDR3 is TGTGCCAGCAGCTTGGGTCCGGGGCCCTACAATGAGCAGTTCTTC.

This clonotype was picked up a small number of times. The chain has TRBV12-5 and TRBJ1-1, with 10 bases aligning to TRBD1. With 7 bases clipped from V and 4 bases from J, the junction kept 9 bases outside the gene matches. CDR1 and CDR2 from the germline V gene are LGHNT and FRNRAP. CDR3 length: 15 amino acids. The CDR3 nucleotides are TGTGCTAGTGTTCACGACAGGGGGCGGGTCACTGAAGCTTTCTTT. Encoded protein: CASVHDRGRVTEAFF. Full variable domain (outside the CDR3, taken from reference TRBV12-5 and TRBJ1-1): DARVTQTPRHKVTEMGQEVTMRCQPILGHNTVFWYRQTMMQGLELLAYFRNRAPLDDSGMPKDRFSAEMPDATLATLKIQPSEPRDSAVYFCASVHDRGRVTEAFFGQGTRLTVV.

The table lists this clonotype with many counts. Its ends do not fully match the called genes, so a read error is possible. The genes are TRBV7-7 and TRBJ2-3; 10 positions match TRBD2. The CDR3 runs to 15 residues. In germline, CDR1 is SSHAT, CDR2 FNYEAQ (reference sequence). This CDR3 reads CASSLTSGVADTQYF. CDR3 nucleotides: TGTGCTAGCAGCTTAACTAGCGGGGTGGCAGATACGCAGTATTTT. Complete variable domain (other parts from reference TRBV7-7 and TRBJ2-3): GAGVSQSPRYKVTKRGQDVTLRCDPISSHATLYWYQQALGQGPEFLTYFNYEAQPDKSGLPSDRFSAERPEGSISTLTIQRTEQRDSAMYRCASSLTSGVADTQYFGPGTRLTVL.

The CDR3 reads CSVLRGNTGELFF. The CDR3 DNA reads as TGCAGTGTGTTAAGGGGGAACACCGGGGAGCTGTTTTTT. This chain uses TRBV20-1 with TRBJ2-2, with D tentatively TRBD1 (5 bases). V was trimmed by 7 bases and J by 1 base, leaving 10 bases between them. This CDR3 has 13 amino acids. CDR1 and CDR2 from the germline V gene are DFQATT and SNEGSKA (reference sequence).

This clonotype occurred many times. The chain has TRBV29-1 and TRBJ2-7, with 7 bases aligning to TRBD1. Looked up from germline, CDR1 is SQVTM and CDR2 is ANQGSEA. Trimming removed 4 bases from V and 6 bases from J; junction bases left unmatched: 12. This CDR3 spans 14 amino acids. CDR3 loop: CSVVLAGGYREQYF. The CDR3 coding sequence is TGCAGCGTTGTCCTGGCAGGGGGATACCGCGAGCAGTACTTC.

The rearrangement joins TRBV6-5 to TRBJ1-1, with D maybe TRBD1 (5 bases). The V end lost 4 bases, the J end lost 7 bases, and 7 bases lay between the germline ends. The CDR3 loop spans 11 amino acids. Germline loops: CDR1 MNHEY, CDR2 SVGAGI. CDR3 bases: TGTGCCAGCAGTTGGCAGGGTGAAGCTTTCTTT. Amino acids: CASSWQGEAFF.

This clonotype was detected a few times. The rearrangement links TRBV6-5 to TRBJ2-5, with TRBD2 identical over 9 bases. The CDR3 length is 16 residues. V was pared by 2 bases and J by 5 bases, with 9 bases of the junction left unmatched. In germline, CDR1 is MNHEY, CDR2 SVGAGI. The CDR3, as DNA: TGTGCCAGCAGTTACGCGTGGGGACTAGCAACGGAGACCCAGTACTTC. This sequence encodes CASSYAWGLATETQYF.

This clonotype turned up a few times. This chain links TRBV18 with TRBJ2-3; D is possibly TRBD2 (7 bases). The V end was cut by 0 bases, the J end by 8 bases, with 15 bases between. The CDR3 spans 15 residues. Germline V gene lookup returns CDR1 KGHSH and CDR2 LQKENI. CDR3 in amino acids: CASSPPVVRGGTQYF. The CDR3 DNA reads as TGTGCCAGCTCACCACCGGTCGTGAGGGGGGGTACGCAGTATTTT.

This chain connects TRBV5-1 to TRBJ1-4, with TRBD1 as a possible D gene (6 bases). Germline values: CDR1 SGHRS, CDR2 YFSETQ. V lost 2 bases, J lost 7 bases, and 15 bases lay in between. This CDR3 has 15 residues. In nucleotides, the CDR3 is TGCGCCAGCAGCTTTGGAACAGGGACGGTTGAAAAACTGTTTTTT. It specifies CASSFGTGTVEKLFF.

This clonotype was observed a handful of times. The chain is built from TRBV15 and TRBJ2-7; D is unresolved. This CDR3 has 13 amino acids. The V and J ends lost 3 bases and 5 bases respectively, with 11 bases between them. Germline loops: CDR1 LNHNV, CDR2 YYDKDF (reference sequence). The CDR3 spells CATSRDRAHEQYV. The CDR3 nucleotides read TGTGCCACCAGCAGGGATAGGGCCCACGAGCAGTACGTC.

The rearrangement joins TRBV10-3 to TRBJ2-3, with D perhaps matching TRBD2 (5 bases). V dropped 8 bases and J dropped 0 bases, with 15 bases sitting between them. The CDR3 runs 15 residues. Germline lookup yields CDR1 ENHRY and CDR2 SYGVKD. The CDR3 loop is CAIAHPGRSTDTQYF. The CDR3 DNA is TGTGCCATCGCCCACCCGGGGAGAAGCACAGATACGCAGTATTTT.

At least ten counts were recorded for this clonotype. The CDR3 protein is CASSLTGGSSYEQYF. The CDR3 DNA reads TGCGCCAGCAGCTTGACGGGGGGGAGCTCCTACGAGCAGTACTTC. The rearrangement links TRBV5-1 to TRBJ2-7, with 8 bases aligning to TRBD2. V shed 1 base, J shed 0 bases, and the junction held 3 bases outside the gene matches. The germline V gene encodes CDR1 SGHRS and CDR2 YFSETQ. This CDR3 has 15 amino acids.